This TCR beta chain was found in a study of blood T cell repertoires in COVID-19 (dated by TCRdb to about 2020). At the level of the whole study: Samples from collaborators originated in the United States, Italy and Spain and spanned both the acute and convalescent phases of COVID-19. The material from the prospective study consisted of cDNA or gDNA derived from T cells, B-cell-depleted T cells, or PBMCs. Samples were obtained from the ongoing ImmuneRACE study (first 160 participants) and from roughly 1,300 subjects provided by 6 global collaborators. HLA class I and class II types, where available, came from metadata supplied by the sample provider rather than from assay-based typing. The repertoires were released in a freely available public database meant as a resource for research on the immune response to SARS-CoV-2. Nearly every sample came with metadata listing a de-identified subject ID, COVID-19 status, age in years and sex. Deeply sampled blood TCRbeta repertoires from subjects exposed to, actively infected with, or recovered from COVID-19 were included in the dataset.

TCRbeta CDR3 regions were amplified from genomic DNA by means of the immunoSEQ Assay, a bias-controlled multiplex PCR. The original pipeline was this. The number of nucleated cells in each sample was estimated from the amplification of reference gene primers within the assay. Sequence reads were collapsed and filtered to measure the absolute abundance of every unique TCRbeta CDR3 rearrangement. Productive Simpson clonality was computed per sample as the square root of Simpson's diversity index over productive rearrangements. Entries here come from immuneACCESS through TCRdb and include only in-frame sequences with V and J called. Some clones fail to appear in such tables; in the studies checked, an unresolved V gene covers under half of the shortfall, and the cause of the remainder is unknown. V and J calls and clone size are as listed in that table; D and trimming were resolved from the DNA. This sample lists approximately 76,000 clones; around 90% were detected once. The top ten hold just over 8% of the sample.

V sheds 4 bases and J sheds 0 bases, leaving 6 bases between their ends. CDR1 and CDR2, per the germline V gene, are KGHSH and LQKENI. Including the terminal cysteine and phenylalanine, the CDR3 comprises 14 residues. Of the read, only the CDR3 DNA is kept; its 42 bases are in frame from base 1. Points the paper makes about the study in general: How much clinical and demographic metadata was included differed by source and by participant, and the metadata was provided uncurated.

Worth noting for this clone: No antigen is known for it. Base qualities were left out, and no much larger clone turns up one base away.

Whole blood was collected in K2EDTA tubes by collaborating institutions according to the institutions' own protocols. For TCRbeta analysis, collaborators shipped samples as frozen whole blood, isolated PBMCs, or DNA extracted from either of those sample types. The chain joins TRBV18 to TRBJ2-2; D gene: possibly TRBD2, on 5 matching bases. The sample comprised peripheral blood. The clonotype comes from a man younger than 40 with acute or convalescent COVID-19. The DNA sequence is TGTGCCAGCTCACGACTAACGAACACCGGGGAGCTGTTTTTT. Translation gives CASSRLTNTGELFF.